The present entry profiles one T cell receptor beta chain with its context. Original data processing: Nucleated cell number was recorded as an estimate derived from reference gene primer amplification. TCRdb's copy holds only in-frame clones and misses some; the assay was immunoSEQ multiplex PCR. V and J calls and clone size are given by that table; D and trimming were obtained from the DNA. The table lists roughly 250,000 clones, approximately 86% of them singletons. These data originate in a study of blood T cell repertoires in COVID-19. At the level of the study: Sites in the United States, Italy and Spain provided acute and convalescent COVID-19 samples. The analysed material was cDNA or gDNA that came from T cells, B-cell-depleted T cells, or PBMCs.

The V end lost 2 bases, the J end lost 0 bases, and 9 bases lay between the germline ends. From germline, CDR1 is SGHRS and CDR2 YFSETQ. The CDR3 runs to 16 residues. Assignments of participants to cohorts depended upon their own reported clinical history. The clonotype originates from a woman aged 30 to 39 with acute COVID-19. Sample: PBMCs or T cells enriched from blood (not recorded which). This chain connects TRBV5-1 to TRBJ1-6, with D tentatively TRBD1 (6 bases). The CDR3 spells CASSFGQSSYNSPLHF. CDR3 nucleotides: TGCGCCAGCAGCTTTGGACAGTCCTCCTATAATTCACCCCTCCACTTT.